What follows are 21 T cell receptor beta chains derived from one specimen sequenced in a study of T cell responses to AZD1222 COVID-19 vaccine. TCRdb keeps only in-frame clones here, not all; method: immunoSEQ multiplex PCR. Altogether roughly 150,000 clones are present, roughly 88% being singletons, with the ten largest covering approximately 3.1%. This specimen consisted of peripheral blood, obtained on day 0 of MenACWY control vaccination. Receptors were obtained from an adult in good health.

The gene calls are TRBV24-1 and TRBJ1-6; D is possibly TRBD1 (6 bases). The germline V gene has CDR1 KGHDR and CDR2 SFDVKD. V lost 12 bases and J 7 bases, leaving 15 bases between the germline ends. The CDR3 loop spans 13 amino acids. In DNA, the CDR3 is TGTGCCGCGCGGCGGGGGCCGAATTCACCCCTCCACTTT. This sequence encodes CAARRGPNSPLHF.

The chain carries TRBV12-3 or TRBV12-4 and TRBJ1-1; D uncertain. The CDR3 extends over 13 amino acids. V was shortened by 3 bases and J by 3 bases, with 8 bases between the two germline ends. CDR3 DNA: TGTGCCAGCAGTTTGAGGGCCGACACTGAAGCTTTCTTT. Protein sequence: CASSLRADTEAFF.

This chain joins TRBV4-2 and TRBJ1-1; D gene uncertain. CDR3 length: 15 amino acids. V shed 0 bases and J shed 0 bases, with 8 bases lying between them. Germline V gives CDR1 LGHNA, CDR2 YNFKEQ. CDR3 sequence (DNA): TGTGCCAGCAGCCAAGATTTAGGGTTGAACACTGAAGCTTTCTTT. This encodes CASSQDLGLNTEAFF.

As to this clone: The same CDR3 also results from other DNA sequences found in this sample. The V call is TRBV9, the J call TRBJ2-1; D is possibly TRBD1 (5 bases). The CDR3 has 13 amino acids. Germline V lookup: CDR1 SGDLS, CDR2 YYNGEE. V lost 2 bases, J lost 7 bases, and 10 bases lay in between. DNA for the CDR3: TGTGCCAGCAGCGTGCAAGGGGCTAATGAGCAGTTCTTC. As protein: CASSVQGANEQFF.

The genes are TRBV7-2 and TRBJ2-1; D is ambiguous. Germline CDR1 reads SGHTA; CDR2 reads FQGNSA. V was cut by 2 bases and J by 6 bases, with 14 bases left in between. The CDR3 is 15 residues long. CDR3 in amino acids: CASSLSVLPRNEQFF. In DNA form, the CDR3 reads TGTGCCAGCAGCTTATCAGTACTACCCCGCAATGAGCAGTTCTTC.

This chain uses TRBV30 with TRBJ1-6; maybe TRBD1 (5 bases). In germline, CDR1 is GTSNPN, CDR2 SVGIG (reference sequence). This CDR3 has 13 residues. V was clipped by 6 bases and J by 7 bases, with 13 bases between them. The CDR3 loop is CACTGGGNSPLHF. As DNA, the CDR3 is TGTGCCTGTACTGGGGGGGGAAATTCACCCCTCCACTTT.

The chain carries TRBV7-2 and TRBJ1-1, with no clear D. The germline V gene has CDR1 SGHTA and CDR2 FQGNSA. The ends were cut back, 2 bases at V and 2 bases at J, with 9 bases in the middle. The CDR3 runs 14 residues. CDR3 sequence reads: CASSLLGFNTEAFF. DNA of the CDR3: TGTGCCAGCAGCTTACTTGGGTTTAACACTGAAGCTTTCTTT. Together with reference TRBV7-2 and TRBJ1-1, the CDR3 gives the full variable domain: GAGVSQSPSNKVTEKGKDVELRCDPISGHTALYWYRQSLGQGLEFLIYFQGNSAPDKSGLPSDRFSAERTGGSVSTLTIQRTQQEDSAVYLCASSLLGFNTEAFFGQGTRLTVV.

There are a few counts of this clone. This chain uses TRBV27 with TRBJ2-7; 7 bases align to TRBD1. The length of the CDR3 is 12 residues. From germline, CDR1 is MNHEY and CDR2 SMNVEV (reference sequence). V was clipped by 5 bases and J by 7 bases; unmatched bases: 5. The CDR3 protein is CASSPGGKEQYF. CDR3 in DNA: TGTGCCAGCAGTCCAGGGGGAAAGGAGCAGTACTTC.

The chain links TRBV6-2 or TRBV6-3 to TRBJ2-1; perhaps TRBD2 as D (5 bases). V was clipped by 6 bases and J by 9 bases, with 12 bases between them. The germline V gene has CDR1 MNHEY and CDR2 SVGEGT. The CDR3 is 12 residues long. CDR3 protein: CASSAGGLEQFF. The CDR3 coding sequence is TGTGCCAGCAGCGCGGGCGGGCTTGAGCAGTTCTTC.

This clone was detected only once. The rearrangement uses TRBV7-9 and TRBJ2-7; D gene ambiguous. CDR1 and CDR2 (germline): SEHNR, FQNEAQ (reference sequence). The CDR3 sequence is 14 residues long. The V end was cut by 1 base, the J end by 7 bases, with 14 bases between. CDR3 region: CASSLGLSSWEQYF. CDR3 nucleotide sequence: TGTGCCAGCAGCTTAGGTTTGTCTTCTTGGGAGCAGTACTTC.

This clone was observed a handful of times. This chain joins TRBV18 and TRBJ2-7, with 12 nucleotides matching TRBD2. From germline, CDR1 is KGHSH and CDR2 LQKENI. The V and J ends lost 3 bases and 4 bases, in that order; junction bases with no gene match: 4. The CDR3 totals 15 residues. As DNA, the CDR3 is TGTGCCAGCTCACCGCCCGGGACTAGCGGGTACGAGCAGTACTTC. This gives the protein CASSPPGTSGYEQYF.

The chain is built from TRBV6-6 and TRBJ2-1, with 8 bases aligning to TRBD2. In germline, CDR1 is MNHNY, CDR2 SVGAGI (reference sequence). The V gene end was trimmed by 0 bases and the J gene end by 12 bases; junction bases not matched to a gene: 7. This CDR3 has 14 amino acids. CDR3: CASSYSLSGGGQFF. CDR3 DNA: TGTGCCAGCAGTTACTCCCTGTCCGGGGGGGGGCAGTTCTTC.

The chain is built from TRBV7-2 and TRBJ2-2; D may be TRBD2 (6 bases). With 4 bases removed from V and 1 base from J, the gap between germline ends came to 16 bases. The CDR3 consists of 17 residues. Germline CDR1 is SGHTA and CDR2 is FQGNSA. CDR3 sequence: CASSSPGGTQNTGELFF. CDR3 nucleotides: TGTGCCAGCAGCTCCCCCGGCGGGACGCAGAACACCGGGGAGCTGTTTTTT.

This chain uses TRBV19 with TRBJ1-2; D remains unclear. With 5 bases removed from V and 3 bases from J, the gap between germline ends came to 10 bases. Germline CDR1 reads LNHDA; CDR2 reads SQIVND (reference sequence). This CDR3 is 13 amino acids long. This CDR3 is CASSRGPDYGYTF. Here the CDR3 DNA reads TGTGCCAGTAGTCGAGGGCCGGACTATGGCTACACCTTC.

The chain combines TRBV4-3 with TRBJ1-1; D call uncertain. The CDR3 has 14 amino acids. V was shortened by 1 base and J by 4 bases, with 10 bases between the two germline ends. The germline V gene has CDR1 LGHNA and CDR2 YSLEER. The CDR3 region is CASSQGVIGTEAFF. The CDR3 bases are TGCGCCAGCAGCCAAGGGGTTATCGGCACTGAAGCTTTCTTT.

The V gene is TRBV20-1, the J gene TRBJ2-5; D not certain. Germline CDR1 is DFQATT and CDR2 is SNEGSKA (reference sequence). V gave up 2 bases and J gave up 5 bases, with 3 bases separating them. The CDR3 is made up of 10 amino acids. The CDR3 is CSARRETQYF. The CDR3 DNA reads TGCAGTGCTAGAAGGGAGACCCAGTACTTC.

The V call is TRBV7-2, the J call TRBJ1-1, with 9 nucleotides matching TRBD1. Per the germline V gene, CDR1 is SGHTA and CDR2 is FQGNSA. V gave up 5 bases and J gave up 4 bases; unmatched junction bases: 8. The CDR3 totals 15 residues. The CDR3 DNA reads TGTGCCAGCAGCAATCAAGGACAGGGGTTCACTGAAGCTTTCTTT. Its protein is CASSNQGQGFTEAFF.

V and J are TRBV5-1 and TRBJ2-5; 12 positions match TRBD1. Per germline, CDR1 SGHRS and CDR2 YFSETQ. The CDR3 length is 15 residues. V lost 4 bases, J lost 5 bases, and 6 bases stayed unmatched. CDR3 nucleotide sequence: TGCGCCAGCAGCCCCCCGGGACAGGGGGCCGAGACCCAGTACTTC. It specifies CASSPPGQGAETQYF.

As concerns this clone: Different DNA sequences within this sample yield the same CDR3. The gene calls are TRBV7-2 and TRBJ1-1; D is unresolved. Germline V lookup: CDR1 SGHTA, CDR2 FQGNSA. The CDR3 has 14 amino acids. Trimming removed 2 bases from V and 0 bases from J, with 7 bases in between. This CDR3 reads CASSLTAMNTEAFF. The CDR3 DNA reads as TGTGCCAGCAGCTTAACAGCTATGAACACTGAAGCTTTCTTT.

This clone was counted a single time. CDR3: CASSSDYEQYF. Here the CDR3 DNA reads TGTGCCAGCAGCTCAGATTACGAGCAGTACTTC. The chain couples TRBV7-3 to TRBJ2-7; D unresolved. Trimming removed 4 bases at V and 4 bases at J, with 5 bases between. Germline V gene data show CDR1 as SGHTA and CDR2 as FQGTGA. The CDR3 spans 11 residues. The whole variable domain, remainder taken from reference TRBV7-3 and TRBJ2-7, is GAGVSQTPSNKVTEKGKYVELRCDPISGHTALYWYRQSLGQGPEFLIYFQGTGAADDSGLPNDRFFAVRPEGSVSTLKIQRTERGDSAVYLCASSSDYEQYFGPGTRLTVT.

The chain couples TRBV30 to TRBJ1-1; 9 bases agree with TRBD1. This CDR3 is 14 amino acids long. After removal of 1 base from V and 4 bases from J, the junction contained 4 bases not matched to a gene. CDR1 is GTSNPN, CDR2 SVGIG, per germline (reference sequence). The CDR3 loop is CAWSGTGQGTEAFF. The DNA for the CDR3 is TGTGCCTGGAGTGGTACGGGACAGGGCACTGAAGCTTTCTTT.